The clone carrying this T cell receptor (beta chain) was observed many times. Antigen: not known. This record belongs to a study of T-cell reconstitution after alpha-beta-depleted transplantation in children. Study results and caveats: Roughly two months post-transplant, alpha-beta T cells reportedly originated from several hundred graft clones that had expanded. Most T-cell counts and diversity one year after the transplant came from T cells that were newly produced. Diversity of TCRbeta at day 60 was high in some patients, arising from surviving recipient T cells and thymic progenitors.

Unique molecular identifiers were built into the TCRbeta library. TCRdb used MiXCR to reprocess the PCR reads, holding one entry per CDR3 protein. This table has around 16,000 distinct CDR3 sequences, roughly 5.3% appearing once. The V end was cut by 4 bases, the J end by 6 bases, with 10 bases between. This CDR3 region has 13 residues. CDR1 is MNHEY and CDR2 is SMNVEV in the germline V gene (reference sequence). The chain joins TRBV27 to TRBJ1-5, with unresolved D. Sequencing used PBMCs, obtained before TCRalphabeta/CD19-depleted stem cell transplant. The receptor comes from a boy between 10 and 17 years old with acute lymphoblastic leukemia, due to receive a stem cell transplant. The CDR3 is CASSYLSSQPQHF. CDR3 nucleotide sequence: TGTGCCAGCAGTTACCTCTCGAGTCAGCCCCAGCATTTT.